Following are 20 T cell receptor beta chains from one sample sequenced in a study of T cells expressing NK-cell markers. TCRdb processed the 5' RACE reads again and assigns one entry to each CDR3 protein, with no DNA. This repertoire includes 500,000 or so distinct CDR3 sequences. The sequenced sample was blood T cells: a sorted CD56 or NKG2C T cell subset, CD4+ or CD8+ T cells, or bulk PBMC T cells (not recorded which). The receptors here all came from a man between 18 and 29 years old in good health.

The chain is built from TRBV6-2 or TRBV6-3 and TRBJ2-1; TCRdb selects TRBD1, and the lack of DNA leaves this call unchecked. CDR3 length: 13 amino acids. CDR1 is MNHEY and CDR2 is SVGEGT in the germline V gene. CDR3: CASSYSLWGTQFF.

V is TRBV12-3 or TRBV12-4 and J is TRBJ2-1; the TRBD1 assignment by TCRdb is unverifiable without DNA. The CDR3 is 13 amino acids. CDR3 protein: CASMYPGTNEQFF.

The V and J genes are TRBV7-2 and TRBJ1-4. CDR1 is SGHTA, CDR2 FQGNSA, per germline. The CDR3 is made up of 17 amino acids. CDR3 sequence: CASSLAPDRKDNEKLFF.

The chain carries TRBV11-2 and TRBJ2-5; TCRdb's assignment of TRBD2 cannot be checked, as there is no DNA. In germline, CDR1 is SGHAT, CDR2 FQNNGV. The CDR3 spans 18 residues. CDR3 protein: CASSLVHHASGRRETQYF.

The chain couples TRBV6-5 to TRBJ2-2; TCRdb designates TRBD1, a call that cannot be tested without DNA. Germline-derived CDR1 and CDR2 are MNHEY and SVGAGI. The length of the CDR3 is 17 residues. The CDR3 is CASSLRRDRMNTGELFF.

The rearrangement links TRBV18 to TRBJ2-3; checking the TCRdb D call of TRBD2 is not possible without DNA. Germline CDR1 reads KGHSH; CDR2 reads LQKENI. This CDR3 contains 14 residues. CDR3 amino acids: CASSPGSQSDTQYF.

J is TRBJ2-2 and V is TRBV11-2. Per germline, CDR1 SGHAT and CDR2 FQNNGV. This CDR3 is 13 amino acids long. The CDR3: CASSRMSTGELFF.

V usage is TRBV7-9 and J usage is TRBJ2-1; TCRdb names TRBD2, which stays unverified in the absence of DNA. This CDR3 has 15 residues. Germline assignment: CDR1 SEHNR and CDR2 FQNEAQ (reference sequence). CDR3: CASSLQSGRINEQFF.

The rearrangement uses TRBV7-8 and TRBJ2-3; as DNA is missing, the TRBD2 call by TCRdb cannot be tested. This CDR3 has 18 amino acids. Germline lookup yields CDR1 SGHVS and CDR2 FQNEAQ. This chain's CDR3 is CASSTFTGLAGGGDTQYF.

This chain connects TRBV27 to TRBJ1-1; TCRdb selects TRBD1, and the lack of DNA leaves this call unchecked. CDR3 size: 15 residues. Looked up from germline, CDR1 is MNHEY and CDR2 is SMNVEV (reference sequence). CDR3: CASSLSPGQPTEAFF.

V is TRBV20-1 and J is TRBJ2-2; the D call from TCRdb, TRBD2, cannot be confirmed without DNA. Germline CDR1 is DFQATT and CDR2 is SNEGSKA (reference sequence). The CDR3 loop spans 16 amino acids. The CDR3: CSAPAGLAGGIGELFF.

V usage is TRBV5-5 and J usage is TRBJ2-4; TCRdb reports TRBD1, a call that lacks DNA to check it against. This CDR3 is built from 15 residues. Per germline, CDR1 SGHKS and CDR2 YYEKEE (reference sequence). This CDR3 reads CASSSGTVRGNIQYF. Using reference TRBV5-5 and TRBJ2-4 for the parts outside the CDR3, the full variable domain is DAGVTQSPTHLIKTRGQQVTLRCSPISGHKSVSWYQQVLGQGPQFIFQYYEKEERGRGNFPDRFSARQFPNYSSELNVNALLLGDSALYLCASSSGTVRGNIQYFGAGTRLSVL.

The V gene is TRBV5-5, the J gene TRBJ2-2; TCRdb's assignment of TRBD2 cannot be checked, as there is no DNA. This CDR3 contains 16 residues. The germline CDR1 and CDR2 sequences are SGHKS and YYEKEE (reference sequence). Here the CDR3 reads CASRNGLAGETGELFF.

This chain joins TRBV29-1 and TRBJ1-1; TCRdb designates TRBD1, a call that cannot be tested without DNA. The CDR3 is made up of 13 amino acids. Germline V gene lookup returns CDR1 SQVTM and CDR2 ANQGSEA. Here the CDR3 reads CSVGRGMNTEAFF.

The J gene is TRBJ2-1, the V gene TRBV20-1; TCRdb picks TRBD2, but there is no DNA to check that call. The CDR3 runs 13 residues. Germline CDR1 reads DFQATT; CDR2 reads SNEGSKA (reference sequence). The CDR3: CSAHSGSLNEQFF.

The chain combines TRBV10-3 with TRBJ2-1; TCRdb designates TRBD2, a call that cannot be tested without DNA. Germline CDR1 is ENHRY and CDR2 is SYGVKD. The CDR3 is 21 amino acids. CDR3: CAINRDGTSGRGILGGHEQFF.

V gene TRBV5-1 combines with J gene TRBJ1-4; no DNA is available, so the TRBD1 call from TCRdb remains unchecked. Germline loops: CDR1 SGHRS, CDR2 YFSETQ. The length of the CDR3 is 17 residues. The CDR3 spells CASSLAAQPGDKEKLFF.

The CDR3 sequence: CASSSSTGNQPQHF. V and J are TRBV6-2 or TRBV6-3 and TRBJ1-5; checking the TCRdb D call of TRBD1 is not possible without DNA. The CDR3 consists of 14 residues. The germline gives CDR1 MNHEY, CDR2 SVGEGT.

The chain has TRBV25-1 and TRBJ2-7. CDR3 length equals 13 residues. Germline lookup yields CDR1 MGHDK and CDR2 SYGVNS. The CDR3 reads CASSQDGNYEQYF.

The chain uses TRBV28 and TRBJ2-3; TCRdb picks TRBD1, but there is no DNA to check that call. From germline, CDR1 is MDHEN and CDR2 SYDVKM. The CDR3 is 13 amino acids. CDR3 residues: CASTRDTTDTQYF. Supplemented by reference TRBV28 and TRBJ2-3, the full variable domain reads DVKVTQSSRYLVKRTGEKVFLECVQDMDHENMFWYRQDPGLGLRLIYFSYDVKMKEKGDIPEGYSVSREKKERFSLILESASTNQTSMYLCASTRDTTDTQYFGPGTRLTVL.